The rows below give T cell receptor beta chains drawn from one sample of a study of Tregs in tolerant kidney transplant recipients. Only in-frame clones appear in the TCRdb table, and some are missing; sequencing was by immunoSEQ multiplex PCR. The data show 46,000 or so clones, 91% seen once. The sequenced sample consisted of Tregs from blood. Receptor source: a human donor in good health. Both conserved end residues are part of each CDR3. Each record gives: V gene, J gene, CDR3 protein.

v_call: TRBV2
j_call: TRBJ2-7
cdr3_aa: CASSRWQGDSYEQYF

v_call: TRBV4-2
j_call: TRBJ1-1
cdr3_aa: CASSRGTGGMNTEAFF

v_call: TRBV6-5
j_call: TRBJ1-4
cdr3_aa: CASSRQGLGEKLFF

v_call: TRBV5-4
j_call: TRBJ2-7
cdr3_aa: CASSRAPAGPRLGEQYF

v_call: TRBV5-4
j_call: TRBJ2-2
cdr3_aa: CASSVGLNTGELFF

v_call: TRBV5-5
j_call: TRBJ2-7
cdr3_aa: CASSFSGGASYEQYF

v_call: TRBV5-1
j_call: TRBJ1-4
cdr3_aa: CASSLGLNEKLFF

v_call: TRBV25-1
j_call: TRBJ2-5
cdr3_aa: CASSGWGQETQYF

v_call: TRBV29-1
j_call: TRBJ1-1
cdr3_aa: CSVDQGGSTEAFF

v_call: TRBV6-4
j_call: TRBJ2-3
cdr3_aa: CASSDSSSQGSGADTQYF

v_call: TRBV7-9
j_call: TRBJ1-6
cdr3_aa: CASSTYPGTGNSPLHF

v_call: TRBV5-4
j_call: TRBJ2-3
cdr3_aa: CASSLSSGRAYTQYF

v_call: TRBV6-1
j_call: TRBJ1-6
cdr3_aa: CASSGFRGGGYNSPLHF

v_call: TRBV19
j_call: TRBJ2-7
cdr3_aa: CASSNFGRTYEQYF

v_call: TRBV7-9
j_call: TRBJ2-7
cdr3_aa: CASRRLLAGENEQYF

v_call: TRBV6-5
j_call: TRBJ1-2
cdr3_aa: CASSYFSGQGGYGYTF

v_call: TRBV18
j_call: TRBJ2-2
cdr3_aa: CASSPGVVTNTGELFF

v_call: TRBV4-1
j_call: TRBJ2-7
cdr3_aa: CASSQATESYEQYF